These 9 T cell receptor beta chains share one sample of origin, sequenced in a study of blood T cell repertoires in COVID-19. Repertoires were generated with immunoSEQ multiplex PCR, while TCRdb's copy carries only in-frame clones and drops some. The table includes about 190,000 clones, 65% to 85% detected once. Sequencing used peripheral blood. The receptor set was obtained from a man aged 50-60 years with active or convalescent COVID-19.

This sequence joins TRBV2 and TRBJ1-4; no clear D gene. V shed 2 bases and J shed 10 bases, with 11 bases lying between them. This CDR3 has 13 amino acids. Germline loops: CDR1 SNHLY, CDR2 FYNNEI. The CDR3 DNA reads TGTGCCAGCAGTGAACTGAGGGAGGGAAAACTGTTTTTT. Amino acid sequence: CASSELREGKLFF.

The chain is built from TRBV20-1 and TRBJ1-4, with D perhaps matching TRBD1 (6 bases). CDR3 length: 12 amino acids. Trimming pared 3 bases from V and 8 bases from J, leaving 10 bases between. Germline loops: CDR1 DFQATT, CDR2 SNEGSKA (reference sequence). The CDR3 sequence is CSASYREEKLFF. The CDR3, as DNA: TGCAGTGCTAGTTACAGGGAGGAAAAACTGTTTTTT.

CDR3 nucleotide sequence: TGTGCCAGCAGCTTAAATAAACTAGCGGGAGCCGAGCAGTACTTC. This translates into CASSLNKLAGAEQYF. This chain joins TRBV11-3 and TRBJ2-7, with 11 bases matching TRBD2. V was clipped by 2 bases and J by 6 bases; unmatched bases: 6. This CDR3 contains 15 residues. Germline loops: CDR1 SGHNT, CDR2 YENEEA.

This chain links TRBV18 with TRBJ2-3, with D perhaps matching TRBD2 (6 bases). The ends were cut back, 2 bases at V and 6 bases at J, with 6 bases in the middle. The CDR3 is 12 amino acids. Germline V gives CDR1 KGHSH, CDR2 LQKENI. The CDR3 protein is CASSPGGDTQYF. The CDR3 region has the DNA TGTGCCAGCTCACCAGGAGGGGATACGCAGTATTTT.

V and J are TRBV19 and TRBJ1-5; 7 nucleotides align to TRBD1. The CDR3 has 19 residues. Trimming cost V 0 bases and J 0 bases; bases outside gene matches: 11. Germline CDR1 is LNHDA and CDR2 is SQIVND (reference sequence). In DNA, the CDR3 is TGTGCCAGTAGTATAGACCCTTACAGGGGAAAGAATAGCAATCAGCCCCAGCATTTT. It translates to CASSIDPYRGKNSNQPQHF.

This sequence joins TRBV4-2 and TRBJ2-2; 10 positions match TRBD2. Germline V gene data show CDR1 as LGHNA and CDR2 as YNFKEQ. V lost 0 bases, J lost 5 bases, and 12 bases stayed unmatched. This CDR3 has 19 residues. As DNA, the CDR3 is TGTGCCAGCAGCCAAGACCCATTCTCAACTAGCGGGACAACCGGGGAGCTGTTTTTT. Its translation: CASSQDPFSTSGTTGELFF.

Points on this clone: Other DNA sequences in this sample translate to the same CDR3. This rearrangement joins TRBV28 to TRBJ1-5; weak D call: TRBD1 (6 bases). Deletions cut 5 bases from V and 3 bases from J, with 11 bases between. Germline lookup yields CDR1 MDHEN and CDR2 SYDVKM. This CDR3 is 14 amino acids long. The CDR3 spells CASSPDRSNQPQHF. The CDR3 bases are TGTGCCAGCAGTCCCGACAGGTCCAATCAGCCCCAGCATTTT. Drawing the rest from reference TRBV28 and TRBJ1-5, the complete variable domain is DVKVTQSSRYLVKRTGEKVFLECVQDMDHENMFWYRQDPGLGLRLIYFSYDVKMKEKGDIPEGYSVSREKKERFSLILESASTNQTSMYLCASSPDRSNQPQHFGDGTRLSIL.

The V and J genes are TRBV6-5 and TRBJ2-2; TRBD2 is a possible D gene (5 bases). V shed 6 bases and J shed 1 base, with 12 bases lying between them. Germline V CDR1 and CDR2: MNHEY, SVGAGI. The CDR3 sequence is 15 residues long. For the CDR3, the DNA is TGTGCCAGCAGCCAAAGACGGGGGAACACCGGGGAGCTGTTTTTT. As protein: CASSQRRGNTGELFF.

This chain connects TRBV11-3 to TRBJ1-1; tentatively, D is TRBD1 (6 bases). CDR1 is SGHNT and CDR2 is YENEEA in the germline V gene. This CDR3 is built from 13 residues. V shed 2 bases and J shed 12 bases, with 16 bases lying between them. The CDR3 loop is CASSLQEQGTTFF. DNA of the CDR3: TGTGCCAGCAGCTTACAGGAACAGGGTACGACTTTCTTT.